These 24 T cell receptor beta chains share one sample of origin, sequenced in a study of identical twins (dated by TCRdb to 2016 to 2017). Receptor amplification or capture employed 5' RACE. These reads were obtained on an Illumina HiSeq 2000. Starting from the raw public reads, TCRdb applied fastp trimming at Q25, assembled clones with MiXCR and retained in-frame beta chains. Rows merge per CDR3 protein into single entries with the most common DNA and genes. Recorded for this sample are roughly 470,000 distinct CDR3 sequences; about 13% of them occurred a single time. Of the sample, approximately 0.98% is held by the ten largest clones. These data are also associated with another study on yellow fever vaccine responses in identical twins.

Sequences were obtained from CD4+ T cells sorted from blood. The origin of the receptors is a young woman in good health.

The genes are TRBV20-1 and TRBJ2-1; 8 nucleotides align to TRBD2. The V gene's germline CDR1 is DFQATT and CDR2 SNEGSKA (reference sequence). The J segment lost 1 base and the V segment lost 4 bases, leaving 6 bases of the junction unmatched. There are 15 residues in the CDR3. The CDR3: CSAKGGRISYNEQFF. The CDR3 DNA reads TGCAGTGCTAAGGGCGGGAGGATTTCCTACAATGAGCAGTTCTTC.

The chain carries TRBV7-9 and TRBJ2-5; the D is unclear. The CDR3 is 15 residues long. Germline lookup yields CDR1 SEHNR and CDR2 FQNEAQ (reference sequence). V dropped 4 bases and J dropped 3 bases, with 15 bases sitting between them. CDR3 loop: CASSSPQDAKETQYF. The CDR3 nucleotides read TGTGCCAGCAGCTCCCCCCAGGACGCAAAAGAGACCCAGTACTTC.

This clonotype was detected only once. The chain couples TRBV6-2 or TRBV6-3 to TRBJ2-2, with 8 positions matching TRBD1. After removal of 0 bases from V and 7 bases from J, the junction contained 10 bases not matched to a gene. The V gene's germline CDR1 is MNHEY and CDR2 SVGEGT. CDR3 length: 17 amino acids. In DNA form, the CDR3 reads TGTGCCAGCAGTTACTCTGGACAGGGTACCACCATCGGGGAGCTGTTTTTT. Amino acids: CASSYSGQGTTIGELFF.

This clonotype occurred many times. This sequence joins TRBV4-3 and TRBJ2-1; D ambiguous. Trimming shortened V by 3 bases and J by 6 bases, and 12 bases separated the two germline ends. This CDR3 contains 14 residues. The germline CDR1 and CDR2 sequences are LGHNA and YSLEER. CDR3 loop: CASSHDRTFNEQFF. CDR3 bases: TGCGCCAGCAGCCATGACCGGACCTTCAATGAGCAGTTCTTC.

V is TRBV6-5 and J is TRBJ2-1, with 8 bases lining up with TRBD2. Germline V CDR1 and CDR2: MNHEY, SVGAGI. Trimming at V came to 1 base and at J to 6 bases, leaving 8 bases not matched to a gene. CDR3 length equals 16 residues. The CDR3 here is CASSYWTGGSRNEQFF. CDR3 coding DNA: TGTGCCAGCAGTTACTGGACGGGGGGGTCTCGCAATGAGCAGTTCTTC.

This clonotype was counted ten times or more. The chain is built from TRBV7-3 and TRBJ2-1, with D maybe TRBD2 (6 bases). Germline lookup yields CDR1 SGHTA and CDR2 FQGTGA. The CDR3 loop spans 15 amino acids. V was clipped by 5 bases and J by 3 bases, with 14 bases between them. CDR3 bases: TGTGCCAGCAGCAGCACCGGGACTGACTACAATGAGCAGTTCTTC. Protein sequence: CASSSTGTDYNEQFF.

The chain combines TRBV2 with TRBJ1-5, with D possibly TRBD1 on 6 matching bases. Trimming removed 0 bases from V and 10 bases from J, with 22 bases in between. CDR1 and CDR2 (germline): SNHLY, FYNNEI. CDR3 size: 17 residues. In nucleotides, the CDR3 is TGTGCCAGCAGTGAAGCGGGGGCCACGACAGGCATCAAACCCCAGCATTTT. Translating it yields CASSEAGATTGIKPQHF.

This clonotype was found a few times. The V call is TRBV20-1, the J call TRBJ1-5, with a tentative D call TRBD1 (6 bases). CDR1 is DFQATT and CDR2 is SNEGSKA in the germline V gene (reference sequence). The CDR3 length is 14 residues. V lost 1 base and J 3 bases, leaving 10 bases between the germline ends. CDR3 DNA: TGCAGTGCTAGAGCAGGGGCCCTCAATCAGCCCCAGCATTTT. This sequence encodes CSARAGALNQPQHF.

This clonotype appeared a few times. This rearrangement joins TRBV5-5 to TRBJ2-3; D is ambiguous. Between the trimmed V and J ends, which lost 2 bases and 3 bases, there was a span of 16 bases. Germline V CDR1 and CDR2: SGHKS, YYEKEE (reference sequence). The CDR3 contains 16 residues. DNA of the CDR3: TGTGCCAGCAGCTTACTCGCCACGGAAATTACAGATACGCAGTATTTT. It is translated as CASSLLATEITDTQYF.

In its sample, this clonotype was seen many times. The CDR3 nucleotides are TGTGCCAGCAGTGACGACGATAGCAATCAGCCCCAGCATTTT. It yields the protein CASSDDDSNQPQHF. The chain is built from TRBV27 and TRBJ1-5; D is unclear. V was clipped by 5 bases and J by 0 bases, with 8 bases between them. The length of the CDR3 is 14 residues. Germline values: CDR1 MNHEY, CDR2 SMNVEV (reference sequence).

The rearrangement joins TRBV3-1 to TRBJ2-2; no clear D gene. This CDR3 spans 16 amino acids. Trimming left V 1 base short and J 0 bases short, with 9 bases between. The germline V gene encodes CDR1 LGHDT and CDR2 YNNKEL (reference sequence). The CDR3 protein is CASSQAAGSNTGELFF. The CDR3 DNA follows: TGTGCCAGCAGCCAAGCTGCCGGTTCGAACACCGGGGAGCTGTTTTTT.

V usage is TRBV7-9 and J usage is TRBJ1-4; D gene unclear. There are 12 residues in the CDR3. The V and J ends lost 3 bases and 5 bases respectively, with 4 bases between them. Germline CDR1 is SEHNR and CDR2 is FQNEAQ (reference sequence). In DNA form, the CDR3 reads TGTGCCAGCAGCTTCGGAAATGAAAAACTGTTTTTT. Protein sequence: CASSFGNEKLFF.

The gene calls are TRBV7-9 and TRBJ1-2; D gene uncertain. Germline CDR1 SEHNR, CDR2 FQNEAQ (reference sequence). This CDR3 spans 13 amino acids. V lost 5 bases to trimming and J lost 6 bases, with 13 bases between them. CDR3 sequence (DNA): TGTGCCAGCAGCCAAACAGTGGAGAATGGCTACACCTTC. Protein: CASSQTVENGYTF.

This clonotype was counted a few times. This chain links TRBV29-1 with TRBJ1-5; no reliable D call. Trimming shortened V by 7 bases and J by 4 bases, and 14 bases separated the two germline ends. CDR3 length equals 13 residues. Per germline, CDR1 SQVTM and CDR2 ANQGSEA. CDR3 nucleotides: TGCAGCGCTGCAGCAAATCTTAATCAGCCCCAGCATTTT. Translated: CSAAANLNQPQHF. The whole variable domain, remainder taken from reference TRBV29-1 and TRBJ1-5, is SAVISQKPSRDICQRGTSLTIQCQVDSQVTMMFWYRQQPGQSLTLIATANQGSEATYESGFVIDKFPISRPNLTFSTLTVSNMSPEDSSIYLCSAAANLNQPQHFGDGTRLSIL.

The chain carries TRBV6-2 or TRBV6-3 and TRBJ2-1, with 8 positions matching TRBD2. The germline gives CDR1 MNHEY, CDR2 SVGEGT. Trimming at V came to 4 bases and at J to 3 bases, leaving 5 bases not matched to a gene. This CDR3 has 15 residues. CDR3 residues: CASSLAGGFYNEQFF. The CDR3 DNA is TGTGCCAGCAGTTTGGCGGGAGGCTTCTACAATGAGCAGTTCTTC.

The chain is built from TRBV7-9 and TRBJ2-7; D is possibly TRBD2 (7 bases). The CDR3 consists of 15 residues. V was shortened by 1 base and J by 4 bases, with 14 bases between the two germline ends. CDR1 is SEHNR, CDR2 FQNEAQ, per germline (reference sequence). The CDR3 region has the DNA TGTGCCAGCAGCTTAGTCTCGGGGGGCCATTACGAGCAGTACTTC. It is translated as CASSLVSGGHYEQYF.

The chain carries TRBV2 and TRBJ2-5, with D possibly matching TRBD2 (6 bases). The germline CDR1 and CDR2 sequences are SNHLY and FYNNEI. The CDR3 runs 14 residues. V shed 1 base and J shed 4 bases, with 10 bases lying between them. The CDR3 nucleotides read TGTGCCAGCAGTGAAGGGGAGGTGGGAGAGACCCAGTACTTC. This sequence encodes CASSEGEVGETQYF.

V is TRBV3-1 and J is TRBJ2-3; TRBD1 is a possible D gene (5 bases). The CDR3 runs to 15 residues. Trimming left V 2 bases short and J 8 bases short, with 17 bases between. In germline, CDR1 is LGHDT, CDR2 YNNKEL (reference sequence). CDR3 in amino acids: CASSQSDSPRRTQYF. Written as DNA, the CDR3 is TGTGCCAGCAGCCAATCTGACAGCCCCCGGCGTACGCAGTATTTT.

This clonotype has just a few counts. The gene calls are TRBV7-9 and TRBJ2-1; D tentatively fits TRBD1 or TRBD2 (6 bases each). CDR1 is SEHNR and CDR2 is FQNEAQ in the germline V gene (reference sequence). The V end was cut by 5 bases, the J end by 7 bases, with 15 bases between. The CDR3 is made up of 14 amino acids. The CDR3 protein is CASSPSQGRNEQFF. CDR3 DNA: TGTGCCAGCAGCCCCTCGCAGGGGAGGAATGAGCAGTTCTTC.

The V gene is TRBV6-1, the J gene TRBJ2-1; D perhaps matches TRBD1 (6 bases). CDR3 length: 13 amino acids. Germline V gene sequence: CDR1 MNHNS, CDR2 SASEGT. Trimming stripped 7 bases from V and 1 base from J, with 8 bases between. CDR3 in DNA: TGTGCCAGCAAGGACAGATCCTACAATGAGCAGTTCTTC. It codes for CASKDRSYNEQFF.

This clonotype was detected a few times. This sequence joins TRBV6-5 and TRBJ2-7, with D possibly TRBD2 on 7 matching bases. The CDR3 has 19 residues. Trimming cost V 0 bases and J 3 bases, with 24 bases left between them. Germline CDR1 MNHEY, CDR2 SVGAGI. The CDR3 DNA follows: TGTGCCAGCAGTTACTCTTCCCGCGTAGGCGGACAGCGGGGCTACGAGCAGTACTTC. Its protein product is CASSYSSRVGGQRGYEQYF.

Concerning this clonotype: Germline is not matched at one junction end, which may reflect a read error. V and J are TRBV5-1 and TRBJ1-1, with TRBD1 matching over 10 bases. The CDR3 is 14 amino acids. Germline V gene lookup returns CDR1 SGHRS and CDR2 YFSETQ. The CDR3 region is CASSLGTGATEAFF. The CDR3 region has the DNA TGTGCCAGCAGTCTCGGGACAGGGGCCACTGAAGCTTTCTTT.

This clonotype was seen only a few times. The chain combines TRBV7-3 with TRBJ1-1; D perhaps matches TRBD1 (6 bases). This CDR3 spans 13 amino acids. Germline V gene data show CDR1 as SGHTA and CDR2 as FQGTGA. Trimming cost V 6 bases and J 6 bases, with 14 bases left between them. The CDR3, as DNA: TGTGCCAGCAGTTACAAAAGGGGGGCTGAAGCTTTCTTT. This translates into CASSYKRGAEAFF.

The chain has TRBV7-6 and TRBJ2-3; D remains ambiguous. Germline CDR1 reads SGHVS; CDR2 reads FNYEAQ. This CDR3 contains 16 residues. Trimming shortened V by 4 bases and J by 5 bases, and 19 bases separated the two germline ends. Here the CDR3 reads CASSSGLLSRRDTQYF. The CDR3 DNA reads as TGTGCCAGCAGCTCGGGTCTCCTATCCAGAAGAGATACGCAGTATTTT.